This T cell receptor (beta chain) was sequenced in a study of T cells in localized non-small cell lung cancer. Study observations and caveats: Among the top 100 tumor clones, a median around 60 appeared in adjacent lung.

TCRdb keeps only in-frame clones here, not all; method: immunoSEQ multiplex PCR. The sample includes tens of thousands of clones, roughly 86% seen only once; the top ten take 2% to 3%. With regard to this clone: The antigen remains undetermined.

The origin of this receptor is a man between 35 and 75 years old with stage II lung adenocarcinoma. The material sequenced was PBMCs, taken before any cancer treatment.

CDR3 nucleotides: TGTGCCAGCACCGGGACAGGTAGTTCACCCCTCCACTTT. It codes for CASTGTGSSPLHF. This chain links TRBV6-1 with TRBJ1-6, with 8 bases matching TRBD1. Losses at the gene ends were 7 bases for V and 9 bases for J; bases not matched to a gene: 5. CDR1 MNHNS and CDR2 SASEGT come from the germline V gene. The CDR3 loop spans 13 amino acids.